What follows are 9 T cell receptor beta chains derived from one specimen sequenced in a study of blood T cells in healthy people across ages. The use of a sample-barcoded 5' primer and a J-beta primer mix characterized a second PCR of roughly 7 to 12 cycles. TCRdb reprocessed the 5' RACE reads with MiXCR, giving one entry per CDR3 protein. The sample has hundreds of thousands of distinct CDR3 sequences, 40% to 50% seen once. Sequenced material: blood. The receptor set was obtained from a man aged 55 to 69 in good health.

The chain has TRBV4-3 and TRBJ2-1; perhaps D is TRBD1 or TRBD2 (5 bases each). This CDR3 has 14 residues. Looked up from germline, CDR1 is LGHNA and CDR2 is YSLEER. V lost 1 base to trimming and J lost 9 bases, with 13 bases between them. The CDR3: CASSQVTVGPEQFF. As DNA, the CDR3 is TGCGCCAGCAGCCAAGTAACTGTGGGACCTGAGCAGTTCTTC.

CDR3 bases: TGTGCCAGCAGTCATTTGAAGAACACTGAAGCTTTCTTT. Protein product: CASSHLKNTEAFF. The chain combines TRBV27 with TRBJ1-1; D remains unclear. This CDR3 contains 13 residues. Germline CDR1 and CDR2: MNHEY and SMNVEV (reference sequence). V gave up 5 bases and J gave up 1 base, with 8 bases separating them.

This rearrangement joins TRBV20-1 to TRBJ2-7; the D call may be TRBD1 or TRBD2 (5 bases each). Germline values: CDR1 DFQATT, CDR2 SNEGSKA (reference sequence). The CDR3 sequence is 15 residues long. V shed 0 bases and J shed 2 bases, with 14 bases lying between them. The CDR3 loop is CSARDSGTLTYEQYF. CDR3 in DNA: TGCAGTGCTAGAGATAGTGGGACCCTAACCTACGAGCAGTACTTC.

This clonotype was seen a few times. The CDR3 DNA reads as TGTGCCAGCAGCTTAGGTGCTTGGACTACAAATGGTGCGGATACGCAGTATTTT. Translation: CASSLGAWTTNGADTQYF. The chain has TRBV7-9 and TRBJ2-3; D possibly corresponds to TRBD2 (6 bases). The CDR3 length is 18 residues. The V gene lost 1 base and the J gene lost 6 bases, with 23 bases spanning the gap. Germline V gene data show CDR1 as SEHNR and CDR2 as FQNEAQ (reference sequence).

On this clonotype itself: A much larger clone sits a single nucleotide away, making a read error possible. The chain is built from TRBV24-1 and TRBJ2-1; D possibly matches TRBD1 or TRBD2 (6 bases each). The germline CDR1 and CDR2 sequences are KGHDR and SFDVKD. Trimming left V 4 bases short and J 13 bases short, with 16 bases between. This CDR3 contains 13 residues. The CDR3 DNA reads as TGTGCCACCAGTGACGAGGGGGGAGAGACCCAGTTCTTC. Translating gives CATSDEGGETQFF.

This chain connects TRBV7-7 to TRBJ2-1, with D hard to call. Per the germline V gene, CDR1 is SSHAT and CDR2 is FNYEAQ (reference sequence). This CDR3 comprises 13 residues. V dropped 5 bases and J dropped 5 bases, with 10 bases sitting between them. The CDR3 sequence is CASSPGGDNEQFF. CDR3 sequence (DNA): TGTGCCAGCAGCCCTGGCGGAGACAATGAGCAGTTCTTC. Based on the CDR3 plus reference TRBV7-7 and TRBJ2-1, the full variable domain is GAGVSQSPRYKVTKRGQDVTLRCDPISSHATLYWYQQALGQGPEFLTYFNYEAQPDKSGLPSDRFSAERPEGSISTLTIQRTEQRDSAMYRCASSPGGDNEQFFGPGTRLTVL.

The CDR3 DNA follows: TGCGCCAGCAGCCAAGCACCACTAGCGGGGGGACCCTACGAGCAGTACTTC. It yields the protein CASSQAPLAGGPYEQYF. This chain connects TRBV4-3 to TRBJ2-7, with 12 positions matching TRBD2. Germline CDR1 and CDR2: LGHNA and YSLEER. This CDR3 is 17 amino acids long. V lost 1 base and J lost 2; bases outside the gene matches: 6.

This clonotype showed up just a few times. This chain uses TRBV5-5 with TRBJ2-7, with D perhaps TRBD2 (5 bases). Germline loops: CDR1 SGHKS, CDR2 YYEKEE (reference sequence). The CDR3 length is 12 residues. Trimming pared 4 bases from V and 3 bases from J, leaving 8 bases between. The CDR3 sequence: CASSGGVYEQYF. The CDR3 DNA sequence: TGTGCCAGCAGCGGAGGAGTCTACGAGCAGTACTTC. Complete variable domain (other parts from reference TRBV5-5 and TRBJ2-7): DAGVTQSPTHLIKTRGQQVTLRCSPISGHKSVSWYQQVLGQGPQFIFQYYEKEERGRGNFPDRFSARQFPNYSSELNVNALLLGDSALYLCASSGGVYEQYFGPGTRLTVT.

The chain joins TRBV7-9 to TRBJ1-6; D not certain. V dropped 5 bases and J dropped 8 bases, with 13 bases sitting between them. CDR3 length equals 14 residues. Per germline, CDR1 SEHNR and CDR2 FQNEAQ (reference sequence). The CDR3 region is CASSVGSEYSPLHF. DNA of the CDR3: TGTGCCAGCAGCGTTGGGTCCGAGTATTCACCCCTCCACTTT.